Shown below are 6 T cell receptor beta chains from a single sample sequenced in a study of lymphopenia after photon versus proton radiotherapy. Data came from immunoSEQ multiplex PCR; TCRdb stores just in-frame clones and leaves some out. This table holds about 60,000 clones, 84% found once. Here the sequenced sample was peripheral blood, taken from a patient treated with proton-based radiotherapy. The receptor set was obtained from a man aged 55 to 69 with pancreatic cancer.

V gene TRBV11-2 combines with J gene TRBJ2-1; D perhaps matches TRBD2 (5 bases). CDR1 and CDR2 from the germline V gene are SGHAT and FQNNGV. V lost 5 bases and J 8 bases, leaving 19 bases between the germline ends. The CDR3 consists of 15 residues. CDR3: CASSLTLASYDEQFF. In nucleotides, the CDR3 is TGTGCCAGCAGCCTCACGCTAGCTTCGTACGATGAGCAGTTCTTC.

V usage is TRBV2 and J usage is TRBJ1-5; no clear D gene. The CDR3 is 16 residues long. Germline loops: CDR1 SNHLY, CDR2 FYNNEI. V lost 4 bases, J lost 3 bases, and 16 bases lay in between. This chain's CDR3 is CASSGAPRRTNQPQHF. The DNA of the CDR3 is TGTGCCAGCAGTGGCGCCCCCAGGCGGACCAATCAGCCCCAGCATTTT.

The table lists this clone with a count of one. The chain has TRBV7-6 and TRBJ2-7, with TRBD1 identical over 11 bases. The trim removed 5 bases at V and 7 bases at J, leaving 13 bases unmatched. Per germline, CDR1 SGHVS and CDR2 FNYEAQ. The CDR3 contains 16 residues. The DNA for the CDR3 is TGTGCCAGCAGCCCACACGGGACAGGGGGAGCGAGGGAGCAGTACTTC. Its translation is CASSPHGTGGAREQYF. The whole variable domain, filled in from reference TRBV7-6 and TRBJ2-7, reads GAGVSQSPRYKVTKRGQDVALRCDPISGHVSLYWYRQALGQGPEFLTYFNYEAQQDKSGLPNDRFSAERPEGSISTLTIQRTEQRDSAMYRCASSPHGTGGAREQYFGPGTRLTVT.

The chain links TRBV5-5 to TRBJ2-5; D is perhaps TRBD1 (5 bases). The ends were cut back, 3 bases at V and 5 bases at J, with 20 bases in the middle. CDR1 and CDR2 (germline): SGHKS, YYEKEE (reference sequence). The CDR3 runs 16 residues. The DNA of the CDR3 is TGTGCCAGCAGCTCTCTCCCCGACACCCCAGGGGAGACCCAGTACTTC. Encoded protein: CASSSLPDTPGETQYF. The full variable domain, with the rest looked up from reference TRBV5-5 and TRBJ2-5, is DAGVTQSPTHLIKTRGQQVTLRCSPISGHKSVSWYQQVLGQGPQFIFQYYEKEERGRGNFPDRFSARQFPNYSSELNVNALLLGDSALYLCASSSLPDTPGETQYFGPGTRLLVL.

Only a few counts were recorded for this clone. The chain carries TRBV6-6 and TRBJ1-6; 7 positions match TRBD1. Trimming at V came to 7 bases and at J to 7 bases, leaving 13 bases not matched to a gene. Germline assignment: CDR1 MNHNY and CDR2 SVGAGI (reference sequence). There are 16 residues in the CDR3. The CDR3 reads CASNRGTDRVNSPLHF. The CDR3 coding sequence is TGTGCCAGCAACCGCGGAACCGACAGGGTGAATTCACCCCTCCACTTT.

V is TRBV11-3 and J is TRBJ2-2, with 7 bases aligning to TRBD2. After removal of 0 bases from V and 3 bases from J, the junction contained 10 bases not matched to a gene. Germline V gives CDR1 SGHNT, CDR2 YENEEA. CDR3 length: 18 amino acids. Here the CDR3 DNA reads TGTGCCAGCAGCTTAGACCTCCTAGCGGAAAAGGACACCGGGGAGCTGTTTTTT. It is translated as CASSLDLLAEKDTGELFF. Full variable domain (outside the CDR3, taken from reference TRBV11-3 and TRBJ2-2): EAGVVQSPRYKIIEKKQPVAFWCNPISGHNTLYWYLQNLGQGPELLIRYENEEAVDDSQLPKDRFSAERLKGVDSTLKIQPAELGDSAVYLCASSLDLLAEKDTGELFFGEGSRLTVL.